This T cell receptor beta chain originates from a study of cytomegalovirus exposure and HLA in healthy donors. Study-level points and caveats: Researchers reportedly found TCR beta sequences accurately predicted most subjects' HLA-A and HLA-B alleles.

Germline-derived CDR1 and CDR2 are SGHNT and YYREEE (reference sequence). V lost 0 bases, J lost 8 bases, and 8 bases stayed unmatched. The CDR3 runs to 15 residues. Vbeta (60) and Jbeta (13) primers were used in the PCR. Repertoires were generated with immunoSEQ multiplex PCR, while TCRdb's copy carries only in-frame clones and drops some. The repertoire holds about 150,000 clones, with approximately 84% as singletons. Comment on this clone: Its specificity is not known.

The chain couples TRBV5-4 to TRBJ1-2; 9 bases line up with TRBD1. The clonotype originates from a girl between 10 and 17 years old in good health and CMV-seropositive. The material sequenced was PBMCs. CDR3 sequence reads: CASSLGQGGRDGYTF. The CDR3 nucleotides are TGTGCCAGCAGCTTGGGACAGGGGGGTAGGGACGGCTACACCTTC.